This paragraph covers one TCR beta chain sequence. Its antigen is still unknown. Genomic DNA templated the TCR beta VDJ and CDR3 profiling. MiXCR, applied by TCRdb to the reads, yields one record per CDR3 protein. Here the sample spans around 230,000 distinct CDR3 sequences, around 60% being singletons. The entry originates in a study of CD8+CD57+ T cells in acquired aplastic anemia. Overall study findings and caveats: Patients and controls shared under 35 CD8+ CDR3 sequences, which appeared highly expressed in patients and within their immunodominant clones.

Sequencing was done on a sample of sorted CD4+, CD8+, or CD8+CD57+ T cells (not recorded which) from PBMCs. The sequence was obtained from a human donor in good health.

The CDR3 loop reads CASTEDRGKNTGELFF. CDR3 DNA: TGTGCCAGTACAGAGGACAGGGGAAAGAACACCGGGGAGCTGTTTTTT. The V call is TRBV19, the J call TRBJ2-2, with 9 bases identical to TRBD1. This CDR3 has 16 residues. The junction had 7 bases not matched to a gene; V was cut back by 7 bases and J by 1 base. Germline values: CDR1 LNHDA, CDR2 SQIVND (reference sequence).